The clone carrying this T cell receptor beta chain was detected once. The method was immunoSEQ multiplex PCR; TCRdb's version includes in-frame clones alone and lacks a portion of them. This sample has approximately 230,000 clones, with roughly 87% found just once. Looked up from germline, CDR1 is SGHAT and CDR2 is FQNNGV. V gave up 5 bases and J gave up 3 bases, with 17 bases separating them. The CDR3 length is 15 residues. This sample stems from a study of blood T cell repertoires in COVID-19. The wider study: Samples representing acute and convalescent COVID-19 were sourced from the United States, Italy and Spain. PBMCs, B-cell-depleted T cells, or T cells provided the cDNA or gDNA that made up the material.

Sequencing was performed on peripheral blood. The chain employs TRBV11-2 and TRBJ2-7; no definite D call. This clonotype was obtained from a man between 18 and 29 years old with active or convalescent COVID-19. The CDR3 DNA sequence: TGTGCCAGCAGCCCGGGTGGCCCCCCCCTCTACGAGCAGTACTTC. Translated: CASSPGGPPLYEQYF.